The source of this T cell receptor beta chain is a study of identical twins. Template switching added a universal primer site, and cDNA bore unique molecular identifiers. One entry per CDR3 protein results from TCRdb running MiXCR on the 5' RACE reads. Altogether 1.5 million to 2 million distinct CDR3 sequences are present, about 30% being singletons, with the ten largest covering about 0.27%. Every donor was a healthy Caucasian. The germline V gene has CDR1 DFQATT and CDR2 SNEGSKA (reference sequence). This CDR3 contains 17 residues. V gave up 1 base and J gave up 3 bases; unmatched junction bases: 12. This clonotype has a handful of counts. The antigen is unknown. Study-wide results and caveats: Cord blood's abundant beta clonotypes had fewer insertions, unlike memory repertoires. It was out-of-frame TCR alpha sharing in monozygotic twins that models underestimated.

The sequence came from a newborn girl in good health. The J gene is TRBJ2-7, the V gene TRBV20-1; 10 positions agree with TRBD2. Sequencing input: cord blood. The CDR3 sequence: CSARVVSGRQGSYEQYF. CDR3 bases: TGCAGTGCTAGAGTCGTTAGCGGGAGGCAGGGAAGCTACGAGCAGTACTTC.